These 25 T cell receptor beta chains were all obtained from the same sample, sequenced in a study of cytomegalovirus exposure and HLA in healthy donors. The primer mix had 60 Vbeta and 13 Jbeta primers. The table came from immunoSEQ multiplex PCR; TCRdb's copy has only in-frame clones and leaves some out. The sample lists roughly 120,000 clones, about 81% seen once, with 1.1% in the top ten. The material sequenced was PBMCs. These TCRs come from a woman in her 30s in good health and CMV-seronegative.

The chain links TRBV6-5 to TRBJ2-1; tentative D call: TRBD2 (6 bases). Trimming pared 8 bases from V and 3 bases from J, leaving 8 bases between. The CDR3 covers 12 residues. Per germline, CDR1 MNHEY and CDR2 SVGAGI. The CDR3 loop is CASHGGYNEQFF. The CDR3 region has the DNA TGTGCCAGCCACGGGGGCTACAATGAGCAGTTCTTC.

This clone has a handful of counts. V usage is TRBV30 and J usage is TRBJ1-5; 8 nucleotides match TRBD1. This CDR3 spans 15 amino acids. Germline-derived CDR1 and CDR2 are GTSNPN and SVGIG (reference sequence). The V segment lost 1 base and the J segment 1 base; nucleotides outside the gene matches: 3. CDR3 amino acids: CAWSGQGISNQPQHF. The CDR3 DNA sequence: TGTGCCTGGAGTGGACAGGGGATCAGCAATCAGCCCCAGCATTTT. Looking up the rest from reference TRBV30 and TRBJ1-5 gives the full variable domain: SQTIHQWPATLVQPVGSPLSLECTVEGTSNPNLYWYRQAAGRGLQLLFYSVGIGQISSEVPQNLSASRPQDRQFILSSKKLLLSDSGFYLCAWSGQGISNQPQHFGDGTRLSIL.

The V and J genes are TRBV7-9 and TRBJ1-2; 10 nucleotides line up with TRBD1. J lost 4 bases, V lost 4 bases, and 6 bases had no gene match. The CDR3 totals 15 residues. The germline V gene encodes CDR1 SEHNR and CDR2 FQNEAQ (reference sequence). CDR3 region: CASSSGTGAGYGYTF. CDR3 sequence (DNA): TGTGCCAGCAGCTCAGGGACAGGGGCGGGCTATGGCTACACCTTC. The whole variable domain, remainder taken from reference TRBV7-9 and TRBJ1-2, is DTGVSQNPRHKITKRGQNVTFRCDPISEHNRLYWYRQTLGQGPEFLTYFQNEAQLEKSRLLSDRFSAERPKGSFSTLEIQRTEQGDSAMYLCASSSGTGAGYGYTFGSGTRLTVV.

The chain is built from TRBV5-1 and TRBJ2-2; the D gene is possibly TRBD2 (5 bases). CDR1 is SGHRS, CDR2 YFSETQ, per germline. The V gene lost 4 bases and the J gene lost 6 bases, with 10 bases spanning the gap. The CDR3 consists of 13 residues. CDR3 in DNA: TGCGCCAGCAGCCCTAGAGGGCCCGGGGAGCTGTTTTTT. It yields the protein CASSPRGPGELFF.

The sample holds one count of this clone. The chain links TRBV27 to TRBJ2-7; 7 bases are shared with TRBD1. The CDR3 is made up of 14 amino acids. Germline V gives CDR1 MNHEY, CDR2 SMNVEV (reference sequence). V shed 5 bases, J shed 3 bases, and the junction held 7 bases outside the gene matches. The CDR3 loop reads CASSLDRANYEQYF. In DNA form, the CDR3 reads TGTGCCAGCAGTCTAGACAGGGCCAACTACGAGCAGTACTTC.

This clone has only one observation. The rearrangement joins TRBV7-2 to TRBJ2-3; 10 bases line up with TRBD2. This CDR3 has 19 amino acids. After removal of 1 base from V and 3 bases from J, the junction contained 13 bases not matched to a gene. The germline V gene encodes CDR1 SGHTA and CDR2 FQGNSA. CDR3 sequence (DNA): TGTGCCAGCAGCTTAGGAATTGAGCTAGCGGGAGAATGGACAGATACGCAGTATTTT. Protein: CASSLGIELAGEWTDTQYF. The full variable domain, in which reference TRBV7-2 and TRBJ2-3 provide the parts outside the CDR3, is GAGVSQSPSNKVTEKGKDVELRCDPISGHTALYWYRQSLGQGLEFLIYFQGNSAPDKSGLPSDRFSAERTGGSVSTLTIQRTQQEDSAVYLCASSLGIELAGEWTDTQYFGPGTRLTVL.

The V and J genes are TRBV19 and TRBJ2-4; 9 nucleotides line up with TRBD1. The germline V gene has CDR1 LNHDA and CDR2 SQIVND (reference sequence). The CDR3 extends over 14 amino acids. The V gene end was trimmed by 5 bases and the J gene end by 7 bases; junction bases not matched to a gene: 6. The CDR3 region has the DNA TGTGCCAGTAGTGGACAGGGGAGGGAGAACATTCAGTACTTC. Amino acid sequence: CASSGQGRENIQYF.

The chain uses TRBV11-2 and TRBJ2-2; tentatively, D is TRBD2 (6 bases). Trimming took off 6 bases at V and 5 bases at J, with 10 bases between the two ends. The CDR3 contains 13 residues. Germline values: CDR1 SGHAT, CDR2 FQNNGV. CDR3 sequence reads: CASRPAGTGELFF. The CDR3 DNA is TGTGCCAGCAGGCCGGCGGGGACCGGGGAGCTGTTTTTT.

This sequence joins TRBV5-7 and TRBJ1-5, with TRBD1 identical over 10 bases. TRBV5-7 belongs to the ORF category, with a function that is uncertain. The CDR3 has 15 amino acids. V shed 4 bases, J shed 9 bases, and the junction held 10 bases outside the gene matches. The CDR3 DNA is TGTGCCAGCAGCCCGGTGGGACAGGGGCTTTGGCCCCAGCATTTT. Translated: CASSPVGQGLWPQHF.

The CDR3 coding sequence is TGTGCCAGCAGTATCCAGGGTGGAAGCAATCAGCCCCAGCATTTT. Protein product: CASSIQGGSNQPQHF. The rearrangement links TRBV6-5 to TRBJ1-5; maybe TRBD1 (5 bases). Germline CDR1 MNHEY, CDR2 SVGAGI. The CDR3 runs to 15 residues. The V and J ends lost 5 bases and 1 base respectively, with 12 bases between them.

This clone has a single count. The chain recombines TRBV28 with TRBJ1-5; D not resolved. The germline CDR1 and CDR2 sequences are MDHEN and SYDVKM. The V gene lost 3 bases and the J gene lost 3 bases, with 3 bases spanning the gap. The CDR3 spans 12 residues. CDR3 residues: CASSFLNQPQHF. For the CDR3, the DNA is TGTGCCAGCAGTTTCCTCAATCAGCCCCAGCATTTT.

The chain uses TRBV14 and TRBJ2-7; D remains ambiguous. Between the trimmed V and J ends, which lost 1 base and 2 bases, there was a span of 9 bases. Germline CDR1 and CDR2: SGHDN and FVKESK. The CDR3 extends over 14 amino acids. The CDR3 loop reads CASSQGPLPYEQYF. The CDR3 region has the DNA TGTGCCAGCAGCCAAGGTCCCCTACCCTACGAGCAGTACTTC.

The chain joins TRBV10-3 to TRBJ2-7; 8 bases align to TRBD1. CDR3 length equals 14 residues. The germline gives CDR1 ENHRY, CDR2 SYGVKD. Trimming at V came to 8 bases and at J to 7 bases, leaving 13 bases not matched to a gene. The CDR3 protein is CAIRTGSGVSEQYF. CDR3 bases: TGTGCCATCCGGACAGGGTCTGGGGTCAGTGAGCAGTACTTC.

The V call is TRBV30, the J call TRBJ2-1; a possible D gene is TRBD1 (5 bases). CDR1 GTSNPN and CDR2 SVGIG come from the germline V gene (reference sequence). Trimming cost V 5 bases and J 5 bases, with 13 bases left between them. The CDR3 loop spans 13 amino acids. For the CDR3, the DNA is TGTGCCTGGTCTGGGGCCCACAACAATGAGCAGTTCTTC. It yields the protein CAWSGAHNNEQFF.

This clone was recorded only once. The V call is TRBV27, the J call TRBJ2-1, with D hard to call. The CDR3 is 13 amino acids. Trimming removed 6 bases from V and 4 bases from J, with 10 bases in between. Germline V gene sequence: CDR1 MNHEY, CDR2 SMNVEV (reference sequence). The CDR3 DNA sequence: TGTGCCAGCAGGCGGCGGCTTTACAATGAGCAGTTCTTC. Translation: CASRRRLYNEQFF.

This clone occurred once. The CDR3 coding sequence is TGTGCCAGCAGCCCGAGGCACGGCAATCAGCCCCAGCATTTT. It codes for CASSPRHGNQPQHF. The V gene is TRBV28, the J gene TRBJ1-5; D is ambiguous. Germline CDR1 MDHEN, CDR2 SYDVKM. The CDR3 covers 14 residues. Trimming took off 6 bases at V and 2 bases at J, with 11 bases between the two ends.

This clone was detected only once. The chain employs TRBV6-8 and TRBJ2-3; 8 bases fit TRBD2. This CDR3 region has 19 residues. Looked up from germline, CDR1 is MNHGY and CDR2 is SAAAGT. V trimming: 2 bases; J trimming: 2 bases; junction bases outside the gene matches: 15. The DNA for the CDR3 is TGTGCCAGCAGTTACCAAATCCCCTTAGCGGGGCGGTCCACAGATACGCAGTATTTT. It specifies CASSYQIPLAGRSTDTQYF.

CDR3 DNA: TGTGCCAGCACTCCGGGACAGGGGTCGGGGTTTCAGTACTTC. Translating it yields CASTPGQGSGFQYF. V gene TRBV18 combines with J gene TRBJ2-4; 10 bases are shared with TRBD1. CDR3 size: 14 residues. Germline V gene data show CDR1 as KGHSH and CDR2 as LQKENI. The junction had 12 bases not matched to a gene; V was cut back by 8 bases and J by 11 bases.

In this sample, this clone turned up a few times. This sequence joins TRBV6-5 and TRBJ2-3; no clear D. The V and J ends lost 7 bases and 6 bases respectively, with 8 bases between them. Germline values: CDR1 MNHEY, CDR2 SVGAGI. The CDR3 is 11 amino acids. The CDR3 reads CASTNGDTQYF. For the CDR3, the DNA is TGTGCCAGCACCAACGGGGATACGCAGTATTTT.

The CDR3 DNA reads as TGCGCCAGCAGAAGGAGGACAGCCGATAACTATGGCTACACCTTC. Translation gives CASRRRTADNYGYTF. The gene calls are TRBV4-1 and TRBJ1-2; TRBD1 is a possible D gene (6 bases). This CDR3 is built from 15 residues. Looked up from germline, CDR1 is MGHRA and CDR2 is YSYEKL. The V gene lost 6 bases and the J gene lost 1 base, with 15 bases spanning the gap.

The gene calls are TRBV7-9 and TRBJ1-4; 10 nucleotides align to TRBD1. The CDR3 covers 17 residues. Trimming at V came to 0 bases and at J to 5 bases, leaving 6 bases not matched to a gene. Germline assignment: CDR1 SEHNR and CDR2 FQNEAQ (reference sequence). CDR3 nucleotide sequence: TGTGCCAGCAGCTTAGCTTGGAGGGACAGGGGAAATGAAAAACTGTTTTTT. Translating gives CASSLAWRDRGNEKLFF. Full variable domain (outside the CDR3, taken from reference TRBV7-9 and TRBJ1-4): DTGVSQNPRHKITKRGQNVTFRCDPISEHNRLYWYRQTLGQGPEFLTYFQNEAQLEKSRLLSDRFSAERPKGSFSTLEIQRTEQGDSAMYLCASSLAWRDRGNEKLFFGSGTQLSVL.

CDR3 sequence: CSVEDQVDVSGGYTF. The CDR3 DNA reads as TGCAGCGTTGAAGATCAAGTGGACGTCTCGGGAGGCTACACCTTC. The chain has TRBV29-1 and TRBJ1-2; D gene uncertain. CDR3 size: 15 residues. Germline V gives CDR1 SQVTM, CDR2 ANQGSEA. The ends were cut back, 0 bases at V and 8 bases at J, with 19 bases in the middle.

The V call is TRBV30, the J call TRBJ1-3; D unresolved. Per germline, CDR1 GTSNPN and CDR2 SVGIG (reference sequence). The CDR3 is 17 residues long. V was clipped by 0 bases and J by 0 bases, with 15 bases between them. In DNA, the CDR3 is TGTGCCTGGAGTGTCCCCCCTTATAGGAGCTCTGGAAACACCATATATTTT. Translated, it gives CAWSVPPYRSSGNTIYF.

The J gene is TRBJ2-3, the V gene TRBV6-4, with 8 bases matching TRBD2. The germline gives CDR1 MRHNA, CDR2 SNTAGT. J lost 0 bases, V lost 2 bases, and 4 bases had no gene match. This CDR3 comprises 16 residues. CDR3 coding DNA: TGTGCCAGCAGTGACGCGGGGGGTACTAGCACAGATACGCAGTATTTT. It translates to CASSDAGGTSTDTQYF.

The rearrangement joins TRBV4-1 to TRBJ2-7, with 7 nucleotides matching TRBD2. This CDR3 comprises 13 residues. The V and J ends lost 4 bases and 6 bases, in that order; junction bases with no gene match: 6. Per germline, CDR1 MGHRA and CDR2 YSYEKL. CDR3 region: CASSRTGGAEQYF. For the CDR3, the DNA is TGCGCCAGCAGCCGCACGGGGGGAGCCGAGCAGTACTTC.